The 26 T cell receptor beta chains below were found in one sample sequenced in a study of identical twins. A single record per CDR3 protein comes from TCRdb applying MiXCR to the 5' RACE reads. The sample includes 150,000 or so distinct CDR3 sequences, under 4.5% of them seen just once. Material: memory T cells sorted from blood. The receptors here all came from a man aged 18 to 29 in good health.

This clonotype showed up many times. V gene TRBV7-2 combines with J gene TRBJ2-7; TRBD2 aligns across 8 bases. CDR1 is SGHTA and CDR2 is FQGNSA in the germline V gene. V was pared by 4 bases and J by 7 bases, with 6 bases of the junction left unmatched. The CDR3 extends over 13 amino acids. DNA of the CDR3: TGTGCCAGCAGCTCTCTTCGGGAGGGGGAGCAGTACTTC. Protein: CASSSLREGEQYF. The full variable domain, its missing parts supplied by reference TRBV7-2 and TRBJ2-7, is GAGVSQSPSNKVTEKGKDVELRCDPISGHTALYWYRQSLGQGLEFLIYFQGNSAPDKSGLPSDRFSAERTGGSVSTLTIQRTQQEDSAVYLCASSSLREGEQYFGPGTRLTVT.

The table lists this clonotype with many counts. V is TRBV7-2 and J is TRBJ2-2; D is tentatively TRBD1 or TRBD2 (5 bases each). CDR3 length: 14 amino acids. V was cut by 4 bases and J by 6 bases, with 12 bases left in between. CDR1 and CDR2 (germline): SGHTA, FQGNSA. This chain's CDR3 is CASSWDGRPGELFF. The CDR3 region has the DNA TGTGCCAGCAGCTGGGACGGACGGCCCGGGGAGCTGTTTTTT.

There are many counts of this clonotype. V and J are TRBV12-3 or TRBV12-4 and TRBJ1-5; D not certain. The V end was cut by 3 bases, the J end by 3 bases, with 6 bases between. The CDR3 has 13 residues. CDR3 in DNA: TGTGCCAGCAGTTTGGGCATCAATCAGCCCCAGCATTTT. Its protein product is CASSLGINQPQHF.

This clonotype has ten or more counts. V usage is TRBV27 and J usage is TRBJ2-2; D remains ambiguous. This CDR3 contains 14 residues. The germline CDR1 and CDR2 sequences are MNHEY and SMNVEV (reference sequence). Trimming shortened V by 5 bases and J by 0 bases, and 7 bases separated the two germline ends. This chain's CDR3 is CASSPNSNTGELFF. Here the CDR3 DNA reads TGTGCCAGCAGTCCAAATTCGAACACCGGGGAGCTGTTTTTT.

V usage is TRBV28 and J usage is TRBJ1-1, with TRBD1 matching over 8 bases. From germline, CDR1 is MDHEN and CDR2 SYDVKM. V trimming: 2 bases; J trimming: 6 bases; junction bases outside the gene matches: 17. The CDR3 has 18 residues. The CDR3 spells CASSLILGQAFETAEAFF. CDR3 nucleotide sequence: TGTGCCAGCAGTTTAATTCTGGGACAGGCATTCGAGACCGCTGAAGCTTTCTTT.

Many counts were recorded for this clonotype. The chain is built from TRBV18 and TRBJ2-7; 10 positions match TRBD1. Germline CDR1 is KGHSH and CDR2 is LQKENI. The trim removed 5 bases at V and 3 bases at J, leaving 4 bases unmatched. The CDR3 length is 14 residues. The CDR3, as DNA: TGTGCCAGCTCATCGGGACAGGGGTTCTACGAGCAGTACGTC. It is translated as CASSSGQGFYEQYV.

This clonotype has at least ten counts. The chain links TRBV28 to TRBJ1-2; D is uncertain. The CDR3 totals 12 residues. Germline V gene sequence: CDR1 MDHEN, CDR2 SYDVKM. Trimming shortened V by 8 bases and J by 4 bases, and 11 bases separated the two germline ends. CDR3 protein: CASGSTTYGYTF. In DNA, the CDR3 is TGTGCCAGCGGCTCTACCACCTATGGCTACACCTTC.

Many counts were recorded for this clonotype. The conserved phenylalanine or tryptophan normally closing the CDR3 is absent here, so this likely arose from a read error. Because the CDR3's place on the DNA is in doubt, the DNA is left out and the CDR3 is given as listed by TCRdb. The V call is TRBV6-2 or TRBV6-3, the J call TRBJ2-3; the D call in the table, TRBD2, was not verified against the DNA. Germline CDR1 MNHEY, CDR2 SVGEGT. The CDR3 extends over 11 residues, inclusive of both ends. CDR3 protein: CASSVGGGLAY.

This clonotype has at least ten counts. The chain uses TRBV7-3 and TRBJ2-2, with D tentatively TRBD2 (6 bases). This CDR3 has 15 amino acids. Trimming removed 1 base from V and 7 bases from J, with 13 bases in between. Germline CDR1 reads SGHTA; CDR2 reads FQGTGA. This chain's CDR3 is CASSLIPGVGGELFF. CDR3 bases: TGTGCCAGCAGCTTAATTCCGGGGGTTGGCGGGGAGCTGTTTTTT.

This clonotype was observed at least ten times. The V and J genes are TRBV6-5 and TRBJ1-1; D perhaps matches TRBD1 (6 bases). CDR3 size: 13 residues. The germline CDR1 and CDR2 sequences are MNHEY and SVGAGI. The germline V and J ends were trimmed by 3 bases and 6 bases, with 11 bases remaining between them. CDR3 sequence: CASSYRGGSEAFF. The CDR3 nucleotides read TGTGCCAGCAGTTATAGAGGGGGATCTGAAGCTTTCTTT.

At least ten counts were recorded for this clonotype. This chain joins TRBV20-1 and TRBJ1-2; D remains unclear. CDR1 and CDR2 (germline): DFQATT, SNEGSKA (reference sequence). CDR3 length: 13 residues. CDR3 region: CALPHPPNYGYTF. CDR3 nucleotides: TGCGCCCTACCTCACCCCCCGAACTATGGCTACACCTTC.

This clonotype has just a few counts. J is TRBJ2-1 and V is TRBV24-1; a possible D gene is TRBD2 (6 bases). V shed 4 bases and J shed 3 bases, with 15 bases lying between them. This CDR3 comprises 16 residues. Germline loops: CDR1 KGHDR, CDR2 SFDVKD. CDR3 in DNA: TGTGCCACCAGTGAAAACCGGGACTTCCTCTACAATGAGCAGTTCTTC. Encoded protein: CATSENRDFLYNEQFF.

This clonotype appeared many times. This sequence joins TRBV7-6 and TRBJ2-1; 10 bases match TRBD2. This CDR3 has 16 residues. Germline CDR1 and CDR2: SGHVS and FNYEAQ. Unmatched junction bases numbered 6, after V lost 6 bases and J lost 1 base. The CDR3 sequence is CASRWTSGTSYNEQFF. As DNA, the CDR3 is TGTGCCAGCAGATGGACTAGCGGAACATCCTACAATGAGCAGTTCTTC.

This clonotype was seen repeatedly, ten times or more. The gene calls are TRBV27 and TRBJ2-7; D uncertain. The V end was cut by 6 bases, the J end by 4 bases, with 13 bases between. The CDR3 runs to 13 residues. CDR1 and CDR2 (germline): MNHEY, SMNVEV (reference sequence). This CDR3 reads CASRGSGQYEQYF. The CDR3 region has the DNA TGTGCCAGCAGGGGGTCGGGTCAGTACGAGCAGTACTTC.

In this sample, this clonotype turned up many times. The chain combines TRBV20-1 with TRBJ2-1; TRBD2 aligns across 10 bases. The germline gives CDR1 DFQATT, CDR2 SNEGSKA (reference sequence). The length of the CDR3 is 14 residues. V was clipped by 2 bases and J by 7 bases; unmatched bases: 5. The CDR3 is CSARFLAGANEQFF. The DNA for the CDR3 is TGCAGTGCTAGATTCCTAGCGGGAGCGAATGAGCAGTTCTTC.

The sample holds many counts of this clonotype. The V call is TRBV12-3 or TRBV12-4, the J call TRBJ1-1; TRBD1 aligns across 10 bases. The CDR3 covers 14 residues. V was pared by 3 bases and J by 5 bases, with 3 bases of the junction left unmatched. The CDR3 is CASSLGQGLTEAFF. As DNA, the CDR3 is TGTGCCAGCAGTTTGGGACAGGGGTTGACTGAAGCTTTCTTT.

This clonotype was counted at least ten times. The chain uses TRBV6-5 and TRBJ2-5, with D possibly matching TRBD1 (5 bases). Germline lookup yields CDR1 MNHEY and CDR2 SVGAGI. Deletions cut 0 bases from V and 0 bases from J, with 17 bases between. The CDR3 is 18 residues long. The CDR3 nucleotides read TGTGCCAGCAGTTACTCGAATATGGACATCCGGTACCAAGAGACCCAGTACTTC. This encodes CASSYSNMDIRYQETQYF.

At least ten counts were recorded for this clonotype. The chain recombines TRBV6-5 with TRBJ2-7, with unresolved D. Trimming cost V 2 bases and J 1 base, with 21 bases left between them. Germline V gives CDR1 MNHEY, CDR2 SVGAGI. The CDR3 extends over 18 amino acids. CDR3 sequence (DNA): TGTGCCAGCAGTTACCAGGAGAGGTGGGCCCAATGGTCCTACGAGCAGTACGTC. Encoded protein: CASSYQERWAQWSYEQYV.

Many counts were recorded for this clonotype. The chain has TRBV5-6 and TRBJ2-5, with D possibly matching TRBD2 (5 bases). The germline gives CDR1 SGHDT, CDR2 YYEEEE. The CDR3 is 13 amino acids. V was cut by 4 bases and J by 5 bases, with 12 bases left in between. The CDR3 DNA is TGTGCCAGCAGCGCGGGCCACACGGAGACCCAGTACTTC. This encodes CASSAGHTETQYF.

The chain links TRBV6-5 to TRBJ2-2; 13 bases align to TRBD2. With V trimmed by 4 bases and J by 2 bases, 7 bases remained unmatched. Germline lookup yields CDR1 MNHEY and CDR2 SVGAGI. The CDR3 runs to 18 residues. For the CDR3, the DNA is TGTGCCAGCAGTTCGCCGGGACTAGCGGGATTTAACACCGGGGAGCTGTTTTTT. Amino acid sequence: CASSSPGLAGFNTGELFF.

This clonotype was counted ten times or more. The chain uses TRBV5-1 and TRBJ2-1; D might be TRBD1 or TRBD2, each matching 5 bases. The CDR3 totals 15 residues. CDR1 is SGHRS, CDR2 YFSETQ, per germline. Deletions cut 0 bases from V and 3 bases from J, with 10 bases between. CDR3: CASSLGGAGYNEQFF. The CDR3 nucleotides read TGCGCCAGCAGCTTGGGAGGGGCAGGCTACAATGAGCAGTTCTTC. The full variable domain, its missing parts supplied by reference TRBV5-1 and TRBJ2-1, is KAGVTQTPRYLIKTRGQQVTLSCSPISGHRSVSWYQQTPGQGLQFLFEYFSETQRNKGNFPGRFSGRQFSNSRSEMNVSTLELGDSALYLCASSLGGAGYNEQFFGPGTRLTVL.

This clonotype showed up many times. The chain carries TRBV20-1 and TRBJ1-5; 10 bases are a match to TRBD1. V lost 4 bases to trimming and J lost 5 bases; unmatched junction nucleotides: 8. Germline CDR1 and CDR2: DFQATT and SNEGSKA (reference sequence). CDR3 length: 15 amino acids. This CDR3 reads CSANEDRGSDQPQHF. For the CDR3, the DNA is TGCAGTGCTAACGAGGACAGGGGGTCGGATCAGCCCCAGCATTTT.

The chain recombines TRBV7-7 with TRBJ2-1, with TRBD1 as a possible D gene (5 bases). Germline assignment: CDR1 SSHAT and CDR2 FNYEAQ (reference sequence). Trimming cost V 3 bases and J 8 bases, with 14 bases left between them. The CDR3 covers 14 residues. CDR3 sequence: CASSFRIQGDEQFF. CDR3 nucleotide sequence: TGTGCCAGCAGCTTTAGGATACAAGGGGATGAGCAGTTCTTC.

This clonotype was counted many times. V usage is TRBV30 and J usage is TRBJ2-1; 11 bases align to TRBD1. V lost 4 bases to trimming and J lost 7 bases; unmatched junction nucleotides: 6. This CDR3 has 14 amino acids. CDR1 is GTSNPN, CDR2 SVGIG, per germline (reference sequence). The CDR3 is CAWKPGTGGNEQFF. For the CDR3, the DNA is TGTGCCTGGAAGCCCGGGACAGGGGGGAATGAGCAGTTCTTC.

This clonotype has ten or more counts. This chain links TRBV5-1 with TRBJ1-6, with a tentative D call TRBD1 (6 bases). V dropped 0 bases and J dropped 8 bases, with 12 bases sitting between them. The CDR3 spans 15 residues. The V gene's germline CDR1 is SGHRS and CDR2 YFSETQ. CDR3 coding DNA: TGCGCCAGCAGCTTGGCCGGGACAAGTGATTCACCCCTCCACTTT. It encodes CASSLAGTSDSPLHF.

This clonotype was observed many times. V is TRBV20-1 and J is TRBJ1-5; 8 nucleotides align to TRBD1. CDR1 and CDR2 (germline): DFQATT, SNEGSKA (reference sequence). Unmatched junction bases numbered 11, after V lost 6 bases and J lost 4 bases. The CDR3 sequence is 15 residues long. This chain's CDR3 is CSASLGTGLNQPQHF. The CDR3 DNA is TGCAGTGCCTCATTAGGGACAGGCCTAAATCAGCCCCAGCATTTT.